The clone carrying this T cell receptor (beta chain) appeared a few times. PCR was performed using 60 Vbeta and 13 Jbeta primers. Produced via immunoSEQ multiplex PCR; TCRdb's table is partial and in-frame only. Of 60,000 to 70,000 clones in the sample, 70% to 85% were seen once. This sample is drawn from a study of cytomegalovirus exposure and HLA in healthy donors. V gave up 3 bases and J gave up 2 bases; unmatched junction bases: 5. Germline V gene data show CDR1 as SGHNT and CDR2 as YENEEA. The CDR3 contains 15 residues. These donors, healthy bone marrow donors, were studied. The source material was PBMCs. The sequence came from a man in his 60s in good health and CMV-seropositive. The chain carries TRBV11-3 and TRBJ2-7; 9 positions match TRBD2. DNA of the CDR3: TGTGCCAGCAGCTTCCGGGCGGGAGGGGCCTACGAGCAGTACTTC. It codes for CASSFRAGGAYEQYF.